The next 27 T cell receptor beta chains were all read from a single sample in a study of blood T cell repertoires in COVID-19. Generated by immunoSEQ multiplex PCR, the TCRdb table keeps only in-frame clones and is missing some. In the table there are approximately 300,000 clones, around 81% of which are singletons. The sequenced material came from peripheral blood. All receptors derive from a woman aged 50 to 60 with active or convalescent COVID-19.

The J gene is TRBJ2-7, the V gene TRBV11-2; 14 bases fit TRBD2. Germline CDR1 reads SGHAT; CDR2 reads FQNNGV. V was pared by 6 bases and J by 7 bases, with 14 bases of the junction left unmatched. The CDR3 is 17 residues long. CDR3 loop: CASRGGTSGSRVPEQYF. The CDR3 nucleotides are TGTGCCAGCAGAGGTGGGACTAGCGGGAGTAGGGTCCCTGAGCAGTACTTC.

The J gene is TRBJ2-3, the V gene TRBV5-1, with unresolved D. The CDR3 length is 16 residues. Germline V CDR1 and CDR2: SGHRS, YFSETQ. Trimming pared 0 bases from V and 0 bases from J, leaving 11 bases between. DNA for the CDR3: TGCGCCAGCAGCTTGGGGTCACTCATCAGCACAGATACGCAGTATTTT. This translates into CASSLGSLISTDTQYF.

The chain joins TRBV7-3 to TRBJ2-5; D is uncertain. CDR3 size: 15 residues. CDR1 and CDR2 from the germline V gene are SGHTA and FQGTGA. V shed 3 bases and J shed 0 bases, with 11 bases lying between them. CDR3 sequence reads: CASSFHNLYQETQYF. CDR3 DNA sequence: TGTGCCAGCAGCTTCCACAATTTGTACCAAGAGACCCAGTACTTC. Complete variable domain (other parts from reference TRBV7-3 and TRBJ2-5): GAGVSQTPSNKVTEKGKYVELRCDPISGHTALYWYRQSLGQGPEFLIYFQGTGAADDSGLPNDRFFAVRPEGSVSTLKIQRTERGDSAVYLCASSFHNLYQETQYFGPGTRLLVL.

Written as DNA, the CDR3 is TGTGCCAGCAGCTTAGTGGGGCAGACCCCCTACAATGAGCAGTTCTTC. Its protein is CASSLVGQTPYNEQFF. This chain connects TRBV7-2 to TRBJ2-1; tentatively, D is TRBD1 (5 bases). The germline V and J ends were trimmed by 1 base and 2 bases, with 12 bases remaining between them. The CDR3 has 16 amino acids. Germline loops: CDR1 SGHTA, CDR2 FQGNSA.

About this clone itself: Other DNA sequences in the sample encode the same CDR3. V and J are TRBV28 and TRBJ1-5; D perhaps matches TRBD1 (6 bases). The CDR3 contains 14 residues. Germline V gene lookup returns CDR1 MDHEN and CDR2 SYDVKM. V shed 1 base and J shed 7 bases, with 11 bases lying between them. The DNA for the CDR3 is TGTGCCAGCAGTTTATCAGGGGTTGAGCAGCCCCAGCATTTT. Translating it yields CASSLSGVEQPQHF. Full variable domain (outside the CDR3, taken from reference TRBV28 and TRBJ1-5): DVKVTQSSRYLVKRTGEKVFLECVQDMDHENMFWYRQDPGLGLRLIYFSYDVKMKEKGDIPEGYSVSREKKERFSLILESASTNQTSMYLCASSLSGVEQPQHFGDGTRLSIL.

This sequence joins TRBV27 and TRBJ1-2; the D gene is possibly TRBD1 (5 bases). The ends were cut back, 6 bases at V and 6 bases at J, with 14 bases in the middle. Germline V CDR1 and CDR2: MNHEY, SMNVEV (reference sequence). CDR3 length equals 13 residues. The CDR3 loop reads CASSSGTSDGYTF. The CDR3, as DNA: TGTGCCAGCAGCTCCGGGACTTCGGATGGCTACACCTTC.

V gene TRBV11-1 combines with J gene TRBJ2-5; 9 bases match TRBD2. The CDR3 has 15 residues. Germline-derived CDR1 and CDR2 are SGHAT and FQDESV (reference sequence). The V segment lost 5 bases and the J segment 5 bases; nucleotides outside the gene matches: 9. CDR3 coding DNA: TGTGCCAGCAGCGCCCTAGCGGGATTGGGGGAGACCCAGTACTTC. The encoded protein is CASSALAGLGETQYF.

The CDR3 region is CAWSVGSQQFF. The CDR3 DNA reads TGTGCCTGGAGTGTCGGGAGTCAGCAGTTCTTC. The V gene is TRBV30, the J gene TRBJ2-1; D might be TRBD2 (6 bases). V shed 0 bases and J shed 11 bases, with 8 bases lying between them. CDR1 and CDR2 (germline): GTSNPN, SVGIG (reference sequence). The CDR3 runs to 11 residues.

This chain links TRBV6-5 with TRBJ2-2, with D possibly being TRBD2 (5 bases). The germline V and J ends were trimmed by 2 bases and 6 bases, with 7 bases remaining between them. CDR1 is MNHEY and CDR2 is SVGAGI in the germline V gene. The CDR3 runs to 13 residues. The chain's CDR3 is CASSYEGPGELFF. Here the CDR3 DNA reads TGTGCCAGCAGTTACGAGGGCCCCGGGGAGCTGTTTTTT.

The chain carries TRBV6-1 and TRBJ2-6; tentative D call: TRBD1 (5 bases). V was shortened by 4 bases and J by 2 bases, with 12 bases between the two germline ends. Germline assignment: CDR1 MNHNS and CDR2 SASEGT. This CDR3 region has 16 residues. The CDR3 reads CASSGGHGTGANVLTF. The CDR3 region has the DNA TGTGCCAGCAGTGGAGGACACGGAACTGGGGCCAACGTCCTGACTTTC.

This chain links TRBV29-1 with TRBJ2-5; TRBD1 matches at 8 bases. Trimming cost V 7 bases and J 4 bases; bases outside gene matches: 5. The CDR3 is 12 residues long. Germline V gene data show CDR1 as SQVTM and CDR2 as ANQGSEA. This chain's CDR3 is CSARTGRETQYF. The CDR3 coding sequence is TGCAGCGCCCGGACAGGGCGAGAGACCCAGTACTTC. The full variable domain, its missing parts supplied by reference TRBV29-1 and TRBJ2-5, is SAVISQKPSRDICQRGTSLTIQCQVDSQVTMMFWYRQQPGQSLTLIATANQGSEATYESGFVIDKFPISRPNLTFSTLTVSNMSPEDSSIYLCSARTGRETQYFGPGTRLLVL.

The chain carries TRBV5-5 and TRBJ2-7; 10 bases are a match to TRBD2. The CDR3 is 17 residues long. Losses at the gene ends were 0 bases for V and 3 bases for J; bases not matched to a gene: 9. Germline V lookup: CDR1 SGHKS, CDR2 YYEKEE (reference sequence). The CDR3 loop is CASSLEASGSPYYEQYF. The CDR3 DNA is TGTGCCAGCAGCTTGGAGGCTAGCGGGAGCCCTTACTACGAGCAGTACTTC.

The gene calls are TRBV5-1 and TRBJ2-3, with 7 bases fitting TRBD1. V shed 7 bases and J 5 bases; nucleotides not matched to a gene: 7. The CDR3 has 13 amino acids. The germline V gene encodes CDR1 SGHRS and CDR2 YFSETQ. CDR3 sequence (DNA): TGCGCCAGCCGCGAGGGGGCTAGAGATACGCAGTATTTT. It codes for CASREGARDTQYF.

The CDR3 loop reads CASSFGNRNTEAFF. DNA of the CDR3: TGTGCCAGCAGTTTTGGTAACAGGAACACTGAAGCTTTCTTT. This chain uses TRBV28 with TRBJ1-1; D is undetermined. The CDR3 is 14 residues long. V lost 3 bases to trimming and J lost 1 base, with 9 bases between them. The germline CDR1 and CDR2 sequences are MDHEN and SYDVKM.

V and J are TRBV6-1 and TRBJ1-6, with D perhaps matching TRBD1 (5 bases). Per germline, CDR1 MNHNS and CDR2 SASEGT. The CDR3 runs to 20 residues. V lost 0 bases, J lost 1 base, and 19 bases lay in between. The CDR3 DNA reads TGTGCCAGCAGTGAAGCCCTCCCGAAAGGGGCCCGGTCCTATAATTCACCCCTCCACTTT. It specifies CASSEALPKGARSYNSPLHF.

As DNA, the CDR3 is TGCGCCAGCAGCGAACTAGCGGGAGGAGTCAATGAGCAGTTCTTC. Translated: CASSELAGGVNEQFF. The V gene is TRBV5-1, the J gene TRBJ2-1, with TRBD2 matching over 12 bases. Germline CDR1 SGHRS, CDR2 YFSETQ. Trimming cost V 4 bases and J 6 bases; bases outside gene matches: 5. The CDR3 loop spans 15 amino acids.

The V gene is TRBV27, the J gene TRBJ2-1, with a tentative D call TRBD1 (6 bases). This CDR3 comprises 16 residues. Germline-derived CDR1 and CDR2 are MNHEY and SMNVEV (reference sequence). V was clipped by 4 bases and J by 1 base, with 14 bases between them. CDR3 in amino acids: CASSSARGGSYNEQFF. The CDR3 coding sequence is TGTGCCAGCAGTTCGGCCAGGGGTGGGTCCTACAATGAGCAGTTCTTC.

The V call is TRBV11-2, the J call TRBJ2-7; TRBD2 agrees at 11 bases. The V and J ends lost 4 bases and 7 bases, in that order; junction bases with no gene match: 12. Germline CDR1 is SGHAT and CDR2 is FQNNGV. There are 16 residues in the CDR3. DNA of the CDR3: TGTGCCAGCAGCTCTACGTTAGCGGGAGGGGTGAGAGAGCAGTACTTC. This translates into CASSSTLAGGVREQYF.

This clone appeared once. The V call is TRBV7-6, the J call TRBJ2-5, with 7 bases that match TRBD2. The trim removed 0 bases at V and 2 bases at J, leaving 6 bases unmatched. The CDR3 is made up of 16 amino acids. Germline CDR1 is SGHVS and CDR2 is FNYEAQ. The DNA of the CDR3 is TGTGCCAGCAGCTTAGCGCTGACTAGCCGGCAAGAGACCCAGTACTTC. It translates to CASSLALTSRQETQYF.

The chain carries TRBV6-5 and TRBJ1-6, with D possibly matching TRBD1 (5 bases). The germline CDR1 and CDR2 sequences are MNHEY and SVGAGI. The CDR3 is 14 residues long. V was pared by 5 bases and J by 10 bases, with 15 bases between. CDR3 in amino acids: CASSPTDNLSPLHF. As DNA, the CDR3 is TGTGCCAGCAGTCCAACGGACAACCTCTCACCCCTCCACTTT.

The chain uses TRBV5-4 and TRBJ2-7; the D is unclear. Germline V gene lookup returns CDR1 SGHNT and CDR2 YYREEE (reference sequence). Trimming left V 0 bases short and J 2 bases short, with 9 bases between. There are 14 residues in the CDR3. This chain's CDR3 is CASSLGGSPYEQYF. Written as DNA, the CDR3 is TGTGCCAGCAGCTTGGGAGGCAGCCCCTACGAGCAGTACTTC. Supplemented by reference TRBV5-4 and TRBJ2-7, the full variable domain reads ETGVTQSPTHLIKTRGQQVTLRCSSQSGHNTVSWYQQALGQGPQFIFQYYREEENGRGNFPPRFSGLQFPNYSSELNVNALELDDSALYLCASSLGGSPYEQYFGPGTRLTVT.

The chain's CDR3 is CASSPFLTLSSYNEQFF. For the CDR3, the DNA is TGCGCCAGCAGCCCTTTTCTTACCCTCAGCTCCTACAATGAGCAGTTCTTC. This chain uses TRBV5-1 with TRBJ2-1, with D unclear. The germline V and J ends were trimmed by 4 bases and 0 bases, with 17 bases remaining between them. The CDR3 is 17 residues long. Germline V gives CDR1 SGHRS, CDR2 YFSETQ. Combining the CDR3 with reference TRBV5-1 and TRBJ2-1 gives the whole variable domain KAGVTQTPRYLIKTRGQQVTLSCSPISGHRSVSWYQQTPGQGLQFLFEYFSETQRNKGNFPGRFSGRQFSNSRSEMNVSTLELGDSALYLCASSPFLTLSSYNEQFFGPGTRLTVL.

V and J are TRBV12-3 or TRBV12-4 and TRBJ2-1; D possibly corresponds to TRBD1 (6 bases). The CDR3 length is 13 residues. Deletions cut 1 base from V and 8 bases from J, with 9 bases between. The CDR3 nucleotides are TGTGCCAGCAGTTTAGACAGGGCCCATGAGCAGTTCTTC. Its protein is CASSLDRAHEQFF.

The V call is TRBV27, the J call TRBJ2-1; D ambiguous. Trimming pared 4 bases from V and 4 bases from J, leaving 14 bases between. The CDR3 runs 15 residues. In germline, CDR1 is MNHEY, CDR2 SMNVEV (reference sequence). The CDR3 loop reads CASSSPELSYNEQFF. CDR3 nucleotide sequence: TGTGCCAGCAGTTCACCGGAGCTTTCATACAATGAGCAGTTCTTC.

The chain couples TRBV9 to TRBJ2-7; 15 bases fit TRBD2. The CDR3 consists of 17 residues. V was pared by 4 bases and J by 2 bases, with 7 bases of the junction left unmatched. CDR1 is SGDLS and CDR2 is YYNGEE in the germline V gene. The chain's CDR3 is CASSTAGTSGGTYEQYF. DNA for the CDR3: TGTGCCAGCAGCACCGCCGGGACTAGCGGGGGGACCTACGAGCAGTACTTC. Full variable domain (remainder filled in from reference TRBV9 and TRBJ2-7): DSGVTQTPKHLITATGQRVTLRCSPRSGDLSVYWYQQSLDQGLQFLIQYYNGEERAKGNILERFSAQQFPDLHSELNLSSLELGDSALYFCASSTAGTSGGTYEQYFGPGTRLTVT.

This clone appeared once. This chain uses TRBV15 with TRBJ2-3; D gene uncertain. The germline gives CDR1 LNHNV, CDR2 YYDKDF (reference sequence). Deletions cut 6 bases from V and 2 bases from J, with 21 bases between. This CDR3 region has 17 residues. The CDR3 sequence: CATSFEESIPFTDTQYF. DNA for the CDR3: TGTGCCACCAGTTTTGAAGAATCTATTCCGTTCACAGATACGCAGTATTTT.

The chain has TRBV28 and TRBJ1-2, with D possibly being TRBD1 (6 bases). This CDR3 is 15 amino acids long. V gave up 5 bases and J gave up 4 bases, with 17 bases separating them. Germline V gene sequence: CDR1 MDHEN, CDR2 SYDVKM. CDR3 in amino acids: CASSPLGGPFYGYTF. CDR3 nucleotides: TGTGCCAGCAGTCCCTTGGGGGGGCCCTTCTATGGCTACACCTTC.